Included here is one TCR beta chain sequence, with context. Adults between roughly 18 and 95 years of age took part from 24 US areas. Clinical history reported by participants formed the basis on which cohorts were assigned. Two consecutive negative NP/OP PCR tests, clearance, or resolved symptoms defined Cohort 3 recovery. This sample is drawn from a study of blood T cell repertoires in COVID-19. Looking at the study overall: T cells, B-cell-depleted T cells, or PBMCs provided the cDNA or gDNA that served as material.

The CDR3 consists of 15 residues. Germline V gene data show CDR1 as KGHSH and CDR2 as LQKENI. After removal of 3 bases from V and 8 bases from J, the junction contained 8 bases not matched to a gene. Some clones are missing from TCRdb's copy, which holds only in-frame ones; the method was immunoSEQ multiplex PCR. Of under 350,000 clones in the sample, roughly nine tenths were seen once. The sample taken for sequencing was PBMCs or T cells enriched from blood (not recorded which). This rearrangement joins TRBV18 to TRBJ1-4; 8 nucleotides line up with TRBD1. The TCR sequence derives from a woman aged 55 to 70 who had recovered from COVID-19. In DNA form, the CDR3 reads TGTGCCAGCTCACCGGACAGGGAGACAGGGGAAAAACTGTTTTTT. This codes for CASSPDRETGEKLFF.